The next 9 T cell receptor beta chains were all read from a single sample in a study of blood T cell repertoires in COVID-19. Data came from immunoSEQ multiplex PCR; TCRdb stores just in-frame clones and leaves some out. Altogether a few hundred thousand clones are present, approximately 89% being singletons, with the ten largest covering about 1.9%. Material: PBMCs or T cells enriched from blood (not recorded which). The receptors come from a man in his forties in a cohort exposed to, infected with or recovered from COVID-19 (not recorded which).

The genes are TRBV27 and TRBJ2-7; D perhaps matches TRBD2 (6 bases). CDR1 and CDR2 from the germline V gene are MNHEY and SMNVEV (reference sequence). The CDR3 covers 14 residues. V was shortened by 8 bases and J by 5 bases, with 19 bases between the two germline ends. The CDR3: CASWVDSGSNEQYF. In nucleotides, the CDR3 is TGTGCCAGCTGGGTGGACTCCGGGAGCAACGAGCAGTACTTC.

The J gene is TRBJ2-3, the V gene TRBV9; a possible D gene is TRBD2 (6 bases). Germline CDR1 SGDLS, CDR2 YYNGEE. V was clipped by 3 bases and J by 2 bases, with 7 bases between them. This CDR3 comprises 13 residues. The CDR3 DNA sequence: TGTGCCAGCAGCGAGGACTACACAGATACGCAGTATTTT. It codes for CASSEDYTDTQYF.

The rearrangement uses TRBV5-1 and TRBJ2-3; TRBD2 is a possible D gene (5 bases). Trimming pared 4 bases from V and 3 bases from J, leaving 12 bases between. CDR1 is SGHRS, CDR2 YFSETQ, per germline. The CDR3 length is 14 residues. The CDR3 sequence is CASSPGWETDTQYF. CDR3 nucleotides: TGCGCCAGCAGCCCCGGATGGGAGACAGATACGCAGTATTTT.

The chain links TRBV27 to TRBJ2-7; 9 bases agree with TRBD1. The CDR3 sequence is 15 residues long. Germline V gene lookup returns CDR1 MNHEY and CDR2 SMNVEV (reference sequence). After removal of 3 bases from V and 4 bases from J, the junction contained 7 bases not matched to a gene. CDR3 in amino acids: CASSFGQGKTYEQYF. In DNA form, the CDR3 reads TGTGCCAGCAGTTTCGGACAGGGGAAAACTTACGAGCAGTACTTC.

The V gene is TRBV9, the J gene TRBJ2-3; tentatively, D is TRBD2 (5 bases). Germline V CDR1 and CDR2: SGDLS, YYNGEE. The CDR3 sequence is 15 residues long. Trimming cost V 1 base and J 2 bases, with 11 bases left between them. The CDR3 sequence is CASSVMSGLTDTQYF. The CDR3 DNA reads TGTGCCAGCAGCGTAATGAGCGGACTCACAGATACGCAGTATTTT.

This chain uses TRBV29-1 with TRBJ1-1, with TRBD1 identical over 9 bases. Germline CDR1 SQVTM, CDR2 ANQGSEA. Germline trimming cut 4 bases from V and 3 bases from J; bases unmatched to any gene: 9. There are 15 residues in the CDR3. CDR3: CSVAGQGGADTEAFF. The CDR3 bases are TGCAGCGTTGCGGGACAGGGAGGGGCGGACACTGAAGCTTTCTTT.

The V and J genes are TRBV5-4 and TRBJ1-1; 7 nucleotides match TRBD1. CDR1 SGHNT and CDR2 YYREEE come from the germline V gene (reference sequence). With 7 bases clipped from V and 2 bases from J, the junction kept 5 bases outside the gene matches. This CDR3 spans 13 amino acids. The CDR3, as DNA: TGTGCCAGCTCGTGGGACAGAAACACTGAAGCTTTCTTT. It encodes CASSWDRNTEAFF. Filled out from reference TRBV5-4 and TRBJ1-1, the complete variable domain reads ETGVTQSPTHLIKTRGQQVTLRCSSQSGHNTVSWYQQALGQGPQFIFQYYREEENGRGNFPPRFSGLQFPNYSSELNVNALELDDSALYLCASSWDRNTEAFFGQGTRLTVV.

V and J are TRBV19 and TRBJ2-7; D perhaps matches TRBD1 (5 bases). The CDR3 has 16 residues. V lost 4 bases and J 3 bases, leaving 19 bases between the germline ends. Germline V lookup: CDR1 LNHDA, CDR2 SQIVND (reference sequence). In DNA, the CDR3 is TGTGCCAGTAGTACCAGGGAAAGTAAAGACCTCTACGAGCAGTACTTC. Protein sequence: CASSTRESKDLYEQYF.

The chain joins TRBV7-6 to TRBJ1-3; a possible D gene is TRBD1 (5 bases). The CDR3 is 17 amino acids. Germline CDR1 reads SGHVS; CDR2 reads FNYEAQ. The V end was cut by 1 base, the J end by 1 base, with 14 bases between. CDR3 nucleotide sequence: TGTGCCAGCAGCTTAGTGGGAGGGGTCGGTTCTGGAAACACCATATATTTT. Protein sequence: CASSLVGGVGSGNTIYF.